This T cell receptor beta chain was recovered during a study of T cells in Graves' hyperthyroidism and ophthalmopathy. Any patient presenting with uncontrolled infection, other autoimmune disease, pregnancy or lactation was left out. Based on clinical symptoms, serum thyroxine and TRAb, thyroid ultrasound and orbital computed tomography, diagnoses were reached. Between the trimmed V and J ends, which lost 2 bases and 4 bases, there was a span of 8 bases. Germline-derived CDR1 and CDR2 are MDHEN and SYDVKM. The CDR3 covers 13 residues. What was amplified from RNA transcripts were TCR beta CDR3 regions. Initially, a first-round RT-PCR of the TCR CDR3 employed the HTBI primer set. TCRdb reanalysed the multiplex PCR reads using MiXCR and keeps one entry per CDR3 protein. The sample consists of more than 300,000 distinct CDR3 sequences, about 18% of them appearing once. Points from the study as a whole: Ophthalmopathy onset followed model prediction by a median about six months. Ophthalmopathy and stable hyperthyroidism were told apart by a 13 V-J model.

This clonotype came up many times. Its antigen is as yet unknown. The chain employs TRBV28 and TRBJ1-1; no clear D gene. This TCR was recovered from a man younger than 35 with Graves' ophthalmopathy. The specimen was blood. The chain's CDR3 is CASSLLVGTEAFF. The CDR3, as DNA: TGTGCCAGCAGTTTACTGGTTGGCACTGAAGCTTTCTTT.